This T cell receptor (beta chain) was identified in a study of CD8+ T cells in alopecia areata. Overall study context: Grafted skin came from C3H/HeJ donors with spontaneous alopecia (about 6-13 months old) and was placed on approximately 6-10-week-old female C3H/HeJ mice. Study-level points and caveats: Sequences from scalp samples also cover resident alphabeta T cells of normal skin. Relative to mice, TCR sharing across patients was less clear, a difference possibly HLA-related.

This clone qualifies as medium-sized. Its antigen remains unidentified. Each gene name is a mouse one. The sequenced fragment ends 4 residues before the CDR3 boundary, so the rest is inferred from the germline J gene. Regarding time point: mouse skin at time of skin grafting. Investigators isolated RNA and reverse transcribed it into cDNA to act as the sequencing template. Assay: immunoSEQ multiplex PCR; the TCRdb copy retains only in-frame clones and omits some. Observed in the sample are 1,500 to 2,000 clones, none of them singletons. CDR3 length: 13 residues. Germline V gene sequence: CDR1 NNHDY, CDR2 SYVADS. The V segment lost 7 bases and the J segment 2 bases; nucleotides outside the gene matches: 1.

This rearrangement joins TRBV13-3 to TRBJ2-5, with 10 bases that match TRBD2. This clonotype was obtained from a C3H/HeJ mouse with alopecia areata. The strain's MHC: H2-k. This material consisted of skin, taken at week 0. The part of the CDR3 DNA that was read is TGTGCCAGCGGGACTGGGGCCCAAGAC. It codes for CASGTGAQD. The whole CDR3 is CASGTGAQDTQYF. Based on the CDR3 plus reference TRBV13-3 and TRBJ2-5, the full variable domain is EAAVTQSPRSKVAVTGGKVTLSCHQTNNHDYMYWYRQDTGHGLRLIHYSYVADSTEKGDIPDGYKASRPSQENFSLILELASLSQTAVYFCASGTGAQDTQYFGPGTRLLVL.